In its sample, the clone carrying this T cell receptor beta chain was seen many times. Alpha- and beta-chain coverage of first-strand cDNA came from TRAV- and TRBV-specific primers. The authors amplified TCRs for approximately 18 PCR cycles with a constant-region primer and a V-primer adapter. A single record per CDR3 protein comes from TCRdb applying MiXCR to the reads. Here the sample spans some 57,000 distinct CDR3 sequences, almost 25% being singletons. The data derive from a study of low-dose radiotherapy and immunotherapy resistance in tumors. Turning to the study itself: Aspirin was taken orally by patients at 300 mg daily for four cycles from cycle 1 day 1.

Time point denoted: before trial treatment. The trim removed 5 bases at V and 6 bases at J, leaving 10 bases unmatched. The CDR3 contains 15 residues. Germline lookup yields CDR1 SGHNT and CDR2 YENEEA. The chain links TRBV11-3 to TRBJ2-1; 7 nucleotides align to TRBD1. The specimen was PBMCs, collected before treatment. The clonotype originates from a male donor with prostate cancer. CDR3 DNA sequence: TGTGCCAGCAGCAGGGACAGCGTCCCCCCCAATGAGCAGTTCTTC. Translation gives CASSRDSVPPNEQFF.